Presented here are 25 T cell receptor beta chains from one specimen sequenced in a study of T cell repertoires in cytomegalovirus infection. One entry per CDR3 protein results from TCRdb running MiXCR on the reads. This table holds about 260,000 distinct CDR3 sequences, 9.1% found once. Sequencing was done on a sample of PBMCs. These receptors all come from a human donor in good health (CMV status not recorded). Some clones in this sample may be carry-over from other donors' samples.

This clonotype was seen repeatedly, ten times or more. This chain joins TRBV7-2 and TRBJ1-2; 8 nucleotides align to TRBD1. Unmatched junction bases numbered 10, after V lost 8 bases and J lost 5 bases. CDR1 and CDR2 from the germline V gene are SGHTA and FQGNSA. The CDR3 consists of 14 residues. CDR3: CASPFSRTGYGYTF. The CDR3 DNA is TGTGCCAGCCCCTTTAGTCGGACAGGGTATGGCTACACCTTC.

This clonotype was counted ten times or more. The chain is built from TRBV19 and TRBJ1-6; 9 positions match TRBD1. This CDR3 contains 15 residues. The germline CDR1 and CDR2 sequences are LNHDA and SQIVND (reference sequence). The junction had 7 bases not matched to a gene; V was cut back by 6 bases and J by 7 bases. In DNA, the CDR3 is TGTGCCAGTAGCCTCATGGGACAGGGAAATTCACCCCTCCACTTT. Translating it yields CASSLMGQGNSPLHF. Full variable domain (rest looked up from reference TRBV19 and TRBJ1-6): DGGITQSPKYLFRKEGQNVTLSCEQNLNHDAMYWYRQDPGQGLRLIYYSQIVNDFQKGDIAEGYSVSREKKESFPLTVTSAQKNPTAFYLCASSLMGQGNSPLHFGNGTRLTVT.

This clonotype came up a few times. The rearrangement uses TRBV4-1 and TRBJ2-2; D gene unclear. The CDR3 runs 14 residues. V was cut by 0 bases and J by 9 bases, with 11 bases left in between. The V gene's germline CDR1 is MGHRA and CDR2 YSYEKL. For the CDR3, the DNA is TGCGCCAGCAGCCAAGAGGTGACCTCCCGGGAGCTGTTTTTT. This gives the protein CASSQEVTSRELFF.

This clonotype was detected ten times or more. This chain uses TRBV29-1 with TRBJ1-1; D not resolved. The CDR3 extends over 15 amino acids. V was pared by 0 bases and J by 1 base, with 12 bases between. CDR1 is SQVTM, CDR2 ANQGSEA, per germline. DNA for the CDR3: TGCAGCGTTGAAGATCCGGGTCAGACGAACACTGAAGCTTTCTTT. Translation gives CSVEDPGQTNTEAFF. Variable domain in full (rest from reference TRBV29-1 and TRBJ1-1): SAVISQKPSRDICQRGTSLTIQCQVDSQVTMMFWYRQQPGQSLTLIATANQGSEATYESGFVIDKFPISRPNLTFSTLTVSNMSPEDSSIYLCSVEDPGQTNTEAFFGQGTRLTVV.

The chain couples TRBV12-3 or TRBV12-4 to TRBJ2-1; D possibly matches TRBD1 or TRBD2 (6 bases each). The CDR3 is 18 residues long. Trimming took off 8 bases at V and 2 bases at J, with 25 bases between the two ends. This chain's CDR3 is CASGGDKAKPLTYNEQFF. DNA of the CDR3: TGTGCCAGCGGAGGGGACAAGGCGAAACCCCTCACCTACAATGAGCAGTTCTTC.

This clonotype was observed at least ten times. The chain links TRBV11-3 to TRBJ2-3; 15 bases line up with TRBD2. Per the germline V gene, CDR1 is SGHNT and CDR2 is YENEEA. The CDR3 has 17 residues. Trimming took 5 bases from V and 6 from J; bases not matched to a gene: 9. CDR3 amino acids: CASSQRTSGGAADTQYF. The CDR3 DNA follows: TGTGCCAGCAGCCAGAGGACTAGCGGGGGGGCGGCGGATACGCAGTATTTT.

This clonotype was counted many times. The rearrangement joins TRBV12-3 or TRBV12-4 to TRBJ1-1; D gene uncertain. There are 12 residues in the CDR3. Trimming stripped 6 bases from V and 10 bases from J, with 15 bases between. The CDR3, as DNA: TGTGCCAGCAGCCCCTGGGGTTTGGGAGCTTTCTTT. Translation gives CASSPWGLGAFF.

This clonotype has a handful of counts. The V call is TRBV20-1, the J call TRBJ1-1; no clear D. Trimming cost V 0 bases and J 6 bases, with 17 bases left between them. Germline V gene lookup returns CDR1 DFQATT and CDR2 SNEGSKA (reference sequence). This CDR3 is built from 15 residues. The CDR3 sequence is CSARDKRVGTAEAFF. DNA for the CDR3: TGCAGTGCTAGAGATAAAAGGGTCGGCACAGCTGAAGCTTTCTTT.

This clonotype came up many times. The chain joins TRBV7-2 to TRBJ1-2, with 8 bases fitting TRBD1. Germline V lookup: CDR1 SGHTA, CDR2 FQGNSA. J gave up 8 bases and V 7 bases, and 12 bases lay outside the gene matches. The CDR3 sequence is 14 residues long. The chain's CDR3 is CASTLFDRTGGYTF. Written as DNA, the CDR3 is TGTGCCAGCACCCTATTCGATCGGACAGGGGGCTACACCTTC. Using reference TRBV7-2 and TRBJ1-2 for the parts outside the CDR3, the full variable domain is GAGVSQSPSNKVTEKGKDVELRCDPISGHTALYWYRQSLGQGLEFLIYFQGNSAPDKSGLPSDRFSAERTGGSVSTLTIQRTQQEDSAVYLCASTLFDRTGGYTFGSGTRLTVV.

This clonotype was found a few times. The V and J genes are TRBV7-2 and TRBJ1-2; a possible D gene is TRBD1 (6 bases). Germline-derived CDR1 and CDR2 are SGHTA and FQGNSA. The V end lost 10 bases, the J end lost 2 bases, and 11 bases lay between the germline ends. This CDR3 spans 12 amino acids. Here the CDR3 DNA reads TGTGCCACCGGAGGGGGGAACTATGGCTACACCTTC. Its translation: CATGGGNYGYTF.

This clonotype showed up many times. This sequence joins TRBV19 and TRBJ1-2; D unresolved. V was clipped by 5 bases and J by 0 bases, with 16 bases between them. This CDR3 has 16 residues. Germline-derived CDR1 and CDR2 are LNHDA and SQIVND (reference sequence). For the CDR3, the DNA is TGTGCCAGTAGTTTCCTGACGGATTTAGCTAACTATGGCTACACCTTC. Encoded protein: CASSFLTDLANYGYTF.

There are many counts of this clonotype. The chain links TRBV7-2 to TRBJ1-2; D not resolved. CDR3 length equals 13 residues. Germline CDR1 reads SGHTA; CDR2 reads FQGNSA. V was cut by 0 bases and J by 2 bases, with 4 bases left in between. The CDR3 region is CASSLATNYGYTF. CDR3 in DNA: TGTGCCAGCAGCTTAGCGACCAACTATGGCTACACCTTC.

This clonotype occurred many times. This chain joins TRBV7-2 and TRBJ1-2, with D unclear. The CDR3 loop spans 14 amino acids. Per germline, CDR1 SGHTA and CDR2 FQGNSA. Trimming shortened V by 4 bases and J by 3 bases, and 12 bases separated the two germline ends. CDR3 nucleotide sequence: TGTGCCAGCAGCTGGTCGGGCGGGGACTATGGCTACACCTTC. Translating it yields CASSWSGGDYGYTF.

This clonotype came up many times. V usage is TRBV6-4 and J usage is TRBJ1-6; D perhaps matches TRBD1 (5 bases). V dropped 4 bases and J dropped 7 bases, with 8 bases sitting between them. Germline CDR1 is MRHNA and CDR2 is SNTAGT. The CDR3 sequence is 13 residues long. In nucleotides, the CDR3 is TGTGCCAGCAGTGTTCGGGGGAATTCACCCCTCCACTTT. Residues: CASSVRGNSPLHF.

The chain combines TRBV11-2 with TRBJ2-2; 8 nucleotides align to TRBD2. The CDR3 totals 14 residues. After removal of 2 bases from V and 6 bases from J, the junction contained 2 bases not matched to a gene. The germline V gene has CDR1 SGHAT and CDR2 FQNNGV. In DNA form, the CDR3 reads TGTGCCAGCAGCTTATTAGCGGGATCCGGGGAGCTGTTTTTT. Encoded protein: CASSLLAGSGELFF.

This clonotype has a count of ten or more. The chain is built from TRBV7-2 and TRBJ1-4; D remains unclear. With 6 bases removed from V and 4 bases from J, the gap between germline ends came to 12 bases. CDR1 and CDR2 from the germline V gene are SGHTA and FQGNSA. The CDR3 totals 14 residues. The DNA for the CDR3 is TGTGCCAGCAGTCCGGTTTCACGTAATGAAAAACTGTTTTTT. It encodes CASSPVSRNEKLFF.

In this sample, this clonotype turned up many times. The V call is TRBV7-2, the J call TRBJ1-3; D call uncertain. The V and J ends lost 3 bases and 4 bases respectively, with 10 bases between them. CDR3 length: 14 amino acids. The V gene's germline CDR1 is SGHTA and CDR2 FQGNSA. The CDR3 region has the DNA TGTGCCAGCAGCTTCAAGGGATCCGGAAACACCATATATTTT. Translating it yields CASSFKGSGNTIYF.

The chain recombines TRBV7-2 with TRBJ1-1; D not certain. Germline V gene sequence: CDR1 SGHTA, CDR2 FQGNSA. The V and J ends lost 5 bases and 11 bases respectively, with 21 bases between them. CDR3 length equals 14 residues. The CDR3 protein is CASSPSRLILWAFF. In DNA form, the CDR3 reads TGTGCCAGCAGCCCAAGCAGGCTTATTTTATGGGCTTTCTTT.

This chain links TRBV5-1 with TRBJ1-4, with TRBD1 as a possible D gene (6 bases). The CDR3 runs to 15 residues. Germline loops: CDR1 SGHRS, CDR2 YFSETQ. The V gene lost 8 bases and the J gene lost 0 bases, with 14 bases spanning the gap. CDR3 amino acids: CASSTGDATNEKLFF. Written as DNA, the CDR3 is TGCGCCAGTTCGACAGGAGATGCAACTAATGAAAAACTGTTTTTT.

The sample holds many counts of this clonotype. This chain connects TRBV12-3 or TRBV12-4 to TRBJ1-3; D remains unclear. CDR3 length: 14 amino acids. Trimming stripped 6 bases from V and 2 bases from J, with 11 bases between. CDR3 DNA sequence: TGTGCCAGCAGCACGGCAGGACCTGGAAACACCATATATTTT. As protein: CASSTAGPGNTIYF.

The rearrangement links TRBV28 to TRBJ2-1; 8 bases are a match to TRBD2. Germline CDR1 reads MDHEN; CDR2 reads SYDVKM. V shed 4 bases, J shed 4 bases, and the junction held 12 bases outside the gene matches. This CDR3 spans 17 amino acids. The CDR3 reads CASSSRSLAGRYNEQFF. In nucleotides, the CDR3 is TGTGCCAGCAGTTCGAGGAGTTTAGCGGGGCGGTACAATGAGCAGTTCTTC.

At least ten counts were recorded for this clonotype. The chain joins TRBV7-2 to TRBJ2-7; weak D call: TRBD1 (7 bases). The germline gives CDR1 SGHTA, CDR2 FQGNSA. Trimming left V 3 bases short and J 5 bases short, with 23 bases between. The CDR3 has 17 amino acids. CDR3 residues: CASSFEPSAGGHNEQYF. The DNA for the CDR3 is TGTGCCAGCAGCTTTGAGCCCTCTGCAGGGGGGCATAACGAGCAGTACTTC.

This clonotype was seen repeatedly, ten times or more. The chain joins TRBV7-2 to TRBJ1-5, with D unclear. Germline V gives CDR1 SGHTA, CDR2 FQGNSA. Trimming removed 6 bases from V and 2 bases from J, with 14 bases in between. This CDR3 is built from 15 residues. The CDR3 region is CASSPYLSGNQPQHF. CDR3 coding DNA: TGTGCCAGCAGTCCCTACTTGAGTGGCAATCAGCCCCAGCATTTT. The whole variable domain, remainder taken from reference TRBV7-2 and TRBJ1-5, is GAGVSQSPSNKVTEKGKDVELRCDPISGHTALYWYRQSLGQGLEFLIYFQGNSAPDKSGLPSDRFSAERTGGSVSTLTIQRTQQEDSAVYLCASSPYLSGNQPQHFGDGTRLSIL.

There are many counts of this clonotype. The chain uses TRBV7-2 and TRBJ2-7; D possibly corresponds to TRBD1 (7 bases). This CDR3 has 14 amino acids. CDR1 SGHTA and CDR2 FQGNSA come from the germline V gene. The germline V and J ends were trimmed by 3 bases and 4 bases, with 13 bases remaining between them. In DNA, the CDR3 is TGTGCCAGCAGCTTGGCAGGGGGGAGGTACGAGCAGTACTTC. Translating gives CASSLAGGRYEQYF.

This clonotype appeared many times. This chain joins TRBV7-2 and TRBJ1-1, with D hard to call. There are 11 residues in the CDR3. Germline V CDR1 and CDR2: SGHTA, FQGNSA. V lost 8 bases and J lost 1, with 5 bases in between. The DNA for the CDR3 is TGTGCCAGCGTTCAGAACACTGAAGCTTTCTTT. Translated, it gives CASVQNTEAFF.